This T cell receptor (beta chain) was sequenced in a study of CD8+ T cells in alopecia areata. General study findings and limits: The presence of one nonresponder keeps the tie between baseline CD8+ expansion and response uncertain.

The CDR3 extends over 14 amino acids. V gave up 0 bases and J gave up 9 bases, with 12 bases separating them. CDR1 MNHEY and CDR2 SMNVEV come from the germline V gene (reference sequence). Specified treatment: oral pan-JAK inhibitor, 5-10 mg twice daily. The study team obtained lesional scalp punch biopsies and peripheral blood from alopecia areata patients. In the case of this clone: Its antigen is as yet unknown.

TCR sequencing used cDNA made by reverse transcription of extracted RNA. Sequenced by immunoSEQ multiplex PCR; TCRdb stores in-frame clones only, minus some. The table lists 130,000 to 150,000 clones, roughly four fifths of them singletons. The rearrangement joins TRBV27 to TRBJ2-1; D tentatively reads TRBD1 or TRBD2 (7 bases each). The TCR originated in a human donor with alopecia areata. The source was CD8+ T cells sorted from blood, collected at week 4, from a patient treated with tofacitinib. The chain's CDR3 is CASSLSARGGEQFF. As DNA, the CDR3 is TGTGCCAGCAGTTTATCGGCCAGGGGGGGTGAGCAGTTCTTC.